This entry concerns a single T cell receptor (beta chain). Its antigen is unidentified. The PCR was carried out with 60 Vbeta primers and 13 Jbeta primers. Clones were read by immunoSEQ multiplex PCR, and TCRdb kept only the in-frame ones, dropping some. The data contain just under 70,000 clones, about 81% of them singletons. This sample is drawn from a study of cytomegalovirus exposure and HLA in healthy donors. Findings and limits, study-wide: Cytomegalovirus association was listed for 150 to 200 TCR beta chains.

This CDR3 has 13 amino acids. CDR1 and CDR2 (germline): SGHRS, YFSETQ. The V end was cut by 2 bases, the J end by 3 bases, with 6 bases between. The sequencing sample was made of PBMCs. The chain couples TRBV5-1 to TRBJ1-5; D is unresolved. The receptor's source is a human donor in good health. The CDR3 loop is CASSFEVNQPQHF. As DNA, the CDR3 is TGCGCCAGCAGCTTTGAGGTCAATCAGCCCCAGCATTTT. Full variable domain (rest looked up from reference TRBV5-1 and TRBJ1-5): KAGVTQTPRYLIKTRGQQVTLSCSPISGHRSVSWYQQTPGQGLQFLFEYFSETQRNKGNFPGRFSGRQFSNSRSEMNVSTLELGDSALYLCASSFEVNQPQHFGDGTRLSIL.